A single sample gave rise to the 3 T cell receptor beta chains below, sequenced in a study of OX40 agonist ivuxolimab in advanced cancers. Repertoires were generated with immunoSEQ multiplex PCR, while TCRdb's copy carries only in-frame clones and drops some. The table includes tens of thousands of clones, about four fifths detected once. The input for sequencing was CD4+ or CD8+ T cells sorted from blood, taken in a trial of the OX40 agonist ivuxolimab. The receptors derive from an adult with an advanced solid tumor such as melanoma, head and neck, liver or kidney cancer.

This rearrangement joins TRBV2 to TRBJ1-2; 7 bases fit TRBD1. J was trimmed by 2 bases and V by 8 bases; bases with no gene match: 11. This CDR3 contains 15 residues. Per germline, CDR1 SNHLY and CDR2 FYNNEI. The CDR3, as DNA: TGTGCCAGCTCCCCCAGGGGGACCACAAACTATGGCTACACCTTC. It yields the protein CASSPRGTTNYGYTF.

The V and J genes are TRBV7-8 and TRBJ1-6; 9 positions match TRBD1. The CDR3 totals 15 residues. V gave up 0 bases and J gave up 7 bases; unmatched junction bases: 1. CDR1 and CDR2 from the germline V gene are SGHVS and FQNEAQ. CDR3 DNA: TGTGCCAGCAGCTTAGCTGGGACAGGGAATTCACCCCTCCACTTT. The encoded protein is CASSLAGTGNSPLHF.

The gene calls are TRBV9 and TRBJ2-5, with 14 bases that match TRBD2. Trimming removed 3 bases from V and 5 bases from J; junction bases left unmatched: 9. The CDR3 has 17 residues. CDR1 SGDLS and CDR2 YYNGEE come from the germline V gene. CDR3 amino acids: CASSALHGTSGSETQYF. For the CDR3, the DNA is TGTGCCAGCAGCGCTTTACACGGGACTAGCGGGAGTGAGACCCAGTACTTC.